The source of this T cell receptor beta chain is a study of blood T cell repertoires in COVID-19. Background on the study: The origin of the acute and convalescent COVID-19 samples was the United States, Italy and Spain. Nucleic acid was either cDNA or gDNA, and it came from T cells, B-cell-depleted T cells, or PBMCs.

CDR3 length: 16 residues. V was pared by 1 base and J by 4 bases, with 6 bases of the junction left unmatched. Germline CDR1 reads SGHRS; CDR2 reads YFSETQ. The repertoire was sequenced with immunoSEQ multiplex PCR; TCRdb's copy has only in-frame clones and lacks some. The sample shows approximately 180,000 clones, 81% of them seen only once. This chain connects TRBV5-1 to TRBJ1-5; 9 bases align to TRBD1. This TCR came from an elderly woman with COVID-19, enrolled during active disease. The sample consisted of peripheral blood. CDR3 amino acids: CASSLTGQGQNQPQHF. The CDR3 DNA follows: TGCGCCAGCAGCTTGACGGGACAGGGCCAGAATCAGCCCCAGCATTTT.